This TCR beta chain was identified in a study of T cells after yellow fever vaccination. In TCRdb, the 5' RACE reads were re-called with MiXCR into one record per CDR3 protein. The table lists some 320,000 distinct CDR3 sequences, roughly a tenth of them singletons. Deletions cut 0 bases from V and 5 bases from J, with 10 bases between. Germline V gene lookup returns CDR1 SGHTA and CDR2 FQGTGA. The CDR3 covers 14 residues. Sequenced here: CD4+ T cells sorted from PBMCs, sampled 45 days after the yellow fever booster vaccination. V usage is TRBV7-3 and J usage is TRBJ1-1, with no clear D. The receptor was derived from a man between 18 and 29 years old who received the YFV17D yellow fever vaccine. CDR3: CASSLTGQSTEAFF. The CDR3, as DNA: TGTGCCAGCAGCTTAACAGGGCAGAGTACTGAAGCTTTCTTT.